Following are 2 T cell receptor beta chains from one sample sequenced in a study of blood T cell repertoires in COVID-19. TCRdb's table, derived via immunoSEQ multiplex PCR, lists solely in-frame clones and lacks some. The data show about 110,000 clones, roughly four fifths seen once. What was sequenced was peripheral blood. Every receptor here comes from a woman aged 55 to 70 with acute or convalescent COVID-19.

This chain joins TRBV25-1 and TRBJ2-5; 7 bases match TRBD1. The CDR3 totals 13 residues. Germline trimming cut 3 bases from V and 2 bases from J; bases unmatched to any gene: 0. Germline CDR1 reads MGHDK; CDR2 reads SYGVNS. CDR3 amino acids: CASSEGQQETQYF. The CDR3 DNA reads TGTGCCAGCAGTGAGGGACAGCAAGAGACCCAGTACTTC.

This chain connects TRBV18 to TRBJ1-1; D uncertain. Trimming took off 2 bases at V and 3 bases at J, with 10 bases between the two ends. The CDR3 runs 14 residues. Germline V gene sequence: CDR1 KGHSH, CDR2 LQKENI. CDR3 region: CASSPADGDTEAFF. The CDR3 nucleotides read TGTGCCAGCTCACCAGCGGACGGGGACACTGAAGCTTTCTTT.